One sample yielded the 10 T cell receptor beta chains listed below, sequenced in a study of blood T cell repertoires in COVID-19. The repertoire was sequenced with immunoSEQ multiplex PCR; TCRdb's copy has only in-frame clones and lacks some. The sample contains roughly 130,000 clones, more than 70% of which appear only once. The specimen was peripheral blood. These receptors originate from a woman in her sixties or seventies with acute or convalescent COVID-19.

CDR3 sequence reads: CASSQESVASGASTDTQYF. Here the CDR3 DNA reads TGTGCCAGCAGCCAAGAATCAGTGGCTAGCGGGGCTAGCACAGATACGCAGTATTTT. J is TRBJ2-3 and V is TRBV4-2; TRBD2 aligns across 9 bases. Per the germline V gene, CDR1 is LGHNA and CDR2 is YNFKEQ. Trimming at V came to 0 bases and at J to 0 bases, leaving 10 bases not matched to a gene. This CDR3 region has 19 residues.

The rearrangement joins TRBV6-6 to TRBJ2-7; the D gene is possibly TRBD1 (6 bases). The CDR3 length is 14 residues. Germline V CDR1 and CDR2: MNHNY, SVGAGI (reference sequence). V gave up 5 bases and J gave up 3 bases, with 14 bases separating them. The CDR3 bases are TGTGCCAGCAGTCCCAGGGGCACAAACTACGAGCAGTACTTC. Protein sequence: CASSPRGTNYEQYF.

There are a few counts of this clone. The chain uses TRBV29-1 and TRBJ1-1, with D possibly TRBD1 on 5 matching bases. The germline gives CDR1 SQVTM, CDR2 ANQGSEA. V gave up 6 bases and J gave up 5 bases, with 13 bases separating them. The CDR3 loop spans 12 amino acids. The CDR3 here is CSVGLIGTEAFF. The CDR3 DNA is TGCAGCGTGGGACTAATTGGGACTGAAGCTTTCTTT. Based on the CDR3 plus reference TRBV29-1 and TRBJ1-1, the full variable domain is SAVISQKPSRDICQRGTSLTIQCQVDSQVTMMFWYRQQPGQSLTLIATANQGSEATYESGFVIDKFPISRPNLTFSTLTVSNMSPEDSSIYLCSVGLIGTEAFFGQGTRLTVV.

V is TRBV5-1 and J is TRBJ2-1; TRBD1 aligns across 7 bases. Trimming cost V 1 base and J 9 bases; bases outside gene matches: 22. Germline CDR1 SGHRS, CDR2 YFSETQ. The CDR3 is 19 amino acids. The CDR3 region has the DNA TGCGCCAGCAGCTTGAGGGCCCCGACAGGGACATCTATGAATGGTGAGCAGTTCTTC. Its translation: CASSLRAPTGTSMNGEQFF.

The CDR3 DNA reads TGTGCCACCAGCAGAGAAGCGGGGACCAACTATGGCTACACCTTC. Translating gives CATSREAGTNYGYTF. The chain is built from TRBV15 and TRBJ1-2; D is possibly TRBD1 (5 bases). This CDR3 comprises 15 residues. Germline V gene lookup returns CDR1 LNHNV and CDR2 YYDKDF (reference sequence). The V gene lost 0 bases and the J gene lost 2 bases, with 10 bases spanning the gap.

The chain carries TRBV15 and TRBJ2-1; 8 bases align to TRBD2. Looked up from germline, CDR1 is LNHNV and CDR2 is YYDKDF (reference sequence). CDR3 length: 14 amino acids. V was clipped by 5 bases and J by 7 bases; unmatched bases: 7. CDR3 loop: CATSSAGEGNEQFF. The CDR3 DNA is TGTGCCACCAGCTCAGCGGGAGAGGGGAATGAGCAGTTCTTC.

In DNA, the CDR3 is TGCGCCAGCAGCGCCCTAGCGGGAGGGGCAGCTCGCACAGATACGCAGTATTTT. Translating it yields CASSALAGGAARTDTQYF. This sequence joins TRBV5-1 and TRBJ2-3; 12 bases are shared with TRBD2. CDR3 length: 18 amino acids. Germline trimming cut 4 bases from V and 1 base from J; bases unmatched to any gene: 10. Per germline, CDR1 SGHRS and CDR2 YFSETQ.

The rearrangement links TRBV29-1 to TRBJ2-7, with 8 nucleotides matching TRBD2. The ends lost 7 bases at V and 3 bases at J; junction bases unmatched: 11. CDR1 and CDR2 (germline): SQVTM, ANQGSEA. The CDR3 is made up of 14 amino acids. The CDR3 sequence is CSAMGRAGGYEQYF. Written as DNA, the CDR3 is TGCAGCGCGATGGGCAGGGCGGGAGGCTACGAGCAGTACTTC.

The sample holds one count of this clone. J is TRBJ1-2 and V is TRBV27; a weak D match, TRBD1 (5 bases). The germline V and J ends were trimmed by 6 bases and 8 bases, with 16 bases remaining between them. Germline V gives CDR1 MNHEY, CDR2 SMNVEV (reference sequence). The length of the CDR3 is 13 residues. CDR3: CASSPMGGGGYTF. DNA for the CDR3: TGTGCCAGCAGCCCTATGGGGGGGGGAGGCTACACCTTC.

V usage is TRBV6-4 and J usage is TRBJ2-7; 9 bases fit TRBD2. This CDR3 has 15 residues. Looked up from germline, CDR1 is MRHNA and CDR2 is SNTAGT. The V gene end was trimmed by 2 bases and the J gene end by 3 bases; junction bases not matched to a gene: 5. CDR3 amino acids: CASSDPAGGYYEQYV. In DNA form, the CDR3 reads TGTGCCAGCAGTGACCCAGCGGGAGGATACTACGAGCAGTACGTC.